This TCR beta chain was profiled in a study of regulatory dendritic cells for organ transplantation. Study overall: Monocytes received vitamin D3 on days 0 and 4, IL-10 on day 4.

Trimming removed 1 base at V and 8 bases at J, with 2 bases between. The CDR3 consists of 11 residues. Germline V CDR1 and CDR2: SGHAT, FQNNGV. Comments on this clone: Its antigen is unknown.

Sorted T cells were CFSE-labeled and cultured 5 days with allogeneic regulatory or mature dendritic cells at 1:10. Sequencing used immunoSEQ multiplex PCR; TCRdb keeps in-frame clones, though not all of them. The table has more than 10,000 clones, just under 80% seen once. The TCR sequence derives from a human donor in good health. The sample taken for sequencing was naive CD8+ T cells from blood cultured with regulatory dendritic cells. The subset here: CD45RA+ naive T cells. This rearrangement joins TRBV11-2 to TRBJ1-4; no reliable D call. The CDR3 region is CASSLAEKLFF. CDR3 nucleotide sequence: TGTGCCAGCAGCTTAGCGGAAAAACTGTTTTTT.